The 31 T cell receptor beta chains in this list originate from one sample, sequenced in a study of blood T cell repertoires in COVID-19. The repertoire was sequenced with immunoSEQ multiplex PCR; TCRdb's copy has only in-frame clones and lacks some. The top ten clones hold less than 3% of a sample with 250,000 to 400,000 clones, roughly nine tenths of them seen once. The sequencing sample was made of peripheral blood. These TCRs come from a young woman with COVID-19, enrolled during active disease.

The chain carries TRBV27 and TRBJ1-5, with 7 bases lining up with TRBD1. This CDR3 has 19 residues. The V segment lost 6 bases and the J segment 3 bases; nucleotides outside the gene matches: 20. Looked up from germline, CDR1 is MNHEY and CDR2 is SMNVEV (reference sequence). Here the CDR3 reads CASSSRQGRDLINNQPQHF. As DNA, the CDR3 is TGTGCCAGCAGCTCCCGACAGGGAAGGGACTTAATAAACAATCAGCCCCAGCATTTT.

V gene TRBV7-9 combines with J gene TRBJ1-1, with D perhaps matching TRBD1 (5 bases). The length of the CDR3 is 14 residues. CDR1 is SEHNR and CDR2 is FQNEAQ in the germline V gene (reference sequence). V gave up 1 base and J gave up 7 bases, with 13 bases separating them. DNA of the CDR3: TGTGCCAGCAGCTTAGGCCCGAAGCAGGGTGAAGCTTTCTTT. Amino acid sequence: CASSLGPKQGEAFF.

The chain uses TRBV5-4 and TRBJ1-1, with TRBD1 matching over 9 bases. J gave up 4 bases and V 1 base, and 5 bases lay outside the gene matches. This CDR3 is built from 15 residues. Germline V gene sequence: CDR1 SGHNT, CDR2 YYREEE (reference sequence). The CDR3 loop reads CASSLRTGESTEAFF. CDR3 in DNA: TGTGCCAGCAGCTTGCGGACAGGGGAGAGCACTGAAGCTTTCTTT.

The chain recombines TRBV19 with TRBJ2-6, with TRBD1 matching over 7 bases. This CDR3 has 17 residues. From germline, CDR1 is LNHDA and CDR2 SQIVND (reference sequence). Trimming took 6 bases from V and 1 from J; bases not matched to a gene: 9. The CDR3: CASSQGQARSGANVLTF. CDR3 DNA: TGTGCCAGTAGCCAAGGACAGGCCAGATCTGGGGCCAACGTCCTGACTTTC.

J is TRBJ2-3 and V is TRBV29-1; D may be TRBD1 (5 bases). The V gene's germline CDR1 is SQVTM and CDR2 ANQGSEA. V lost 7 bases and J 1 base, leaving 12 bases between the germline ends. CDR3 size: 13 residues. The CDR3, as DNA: TGCAGCGCAATCATACAGGGCACAGATACGCAGTATTTT. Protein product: CSAIIQGTDTQYF.

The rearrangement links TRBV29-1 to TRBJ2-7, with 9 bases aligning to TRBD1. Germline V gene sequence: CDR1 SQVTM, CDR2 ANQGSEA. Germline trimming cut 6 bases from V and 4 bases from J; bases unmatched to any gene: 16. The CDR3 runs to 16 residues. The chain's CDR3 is CSVITGTGNKAYEQYF. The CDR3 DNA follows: TGCAGCGTGATCACCGGGACAGGGAACAAGGCTTACGAGCAGTACTTC.

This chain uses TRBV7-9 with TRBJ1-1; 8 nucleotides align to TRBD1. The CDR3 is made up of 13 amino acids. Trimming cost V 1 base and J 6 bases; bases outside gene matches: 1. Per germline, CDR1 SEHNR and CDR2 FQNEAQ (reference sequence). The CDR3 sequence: CASSLGTGSEAFF. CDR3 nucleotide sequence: TGTGCCAGCAGCTTAGGGACAGGGTCTGAAGCTTTCTTT.

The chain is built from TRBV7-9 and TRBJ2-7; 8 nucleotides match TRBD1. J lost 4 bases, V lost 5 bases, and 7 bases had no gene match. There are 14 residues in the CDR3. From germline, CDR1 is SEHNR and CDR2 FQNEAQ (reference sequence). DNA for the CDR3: TGTGCCAGCAGCATCGGACAGGGTCGATACGAGCAGTACTTC. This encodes CASSIGQGRYEQYF.

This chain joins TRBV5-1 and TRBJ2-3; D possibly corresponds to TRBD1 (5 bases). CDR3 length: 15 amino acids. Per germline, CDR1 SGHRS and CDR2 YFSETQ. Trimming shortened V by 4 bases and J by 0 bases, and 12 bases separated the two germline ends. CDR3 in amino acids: CASSLTDPSTDTQYF. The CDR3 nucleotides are TGCGCCAGCAGCCTGACAGACCCTAGCACAGATACGCAGTATTTT. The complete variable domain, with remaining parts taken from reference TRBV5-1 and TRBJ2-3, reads KAGVTQTPRYLIKTRGQQVTLSCSPISGHRSVSWYQQTPGQGLQFLFEYFSETQRNKGNFPGRFSGRQFSNSRSEMNVSTLELGDSALYLCASSLTDPSTDTQYFGPGTRLTVL.

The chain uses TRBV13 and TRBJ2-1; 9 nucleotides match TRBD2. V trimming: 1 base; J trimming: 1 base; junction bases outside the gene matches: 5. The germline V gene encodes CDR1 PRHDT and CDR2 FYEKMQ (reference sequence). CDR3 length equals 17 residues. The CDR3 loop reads CASSLAWLAGSYNEQFF. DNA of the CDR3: TGTGCCAGCAGCTTAGCTTGGCTAGCGGGATCCTACAATGAGCAGTTCTTC.

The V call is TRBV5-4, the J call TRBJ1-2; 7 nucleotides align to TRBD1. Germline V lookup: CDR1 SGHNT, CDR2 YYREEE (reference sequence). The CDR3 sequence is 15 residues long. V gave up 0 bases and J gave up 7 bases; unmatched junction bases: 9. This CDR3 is CASSLVGAGGGGYTF. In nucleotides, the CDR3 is TGTGCCAGCAGCTTGGTTGGGGCAGGGGGAGGTGGCTACACCTTC. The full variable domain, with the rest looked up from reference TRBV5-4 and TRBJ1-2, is ETGVTQSPTHLIKTRGQQVTLRCSSQSGHNTVSWYQQALGQGPQFIFQYYREEENGRGNFPPRFSGLQFPNYSSELNVNALELDDSALYLCASSLVGAGGGGYTFGSGTRLTVV.

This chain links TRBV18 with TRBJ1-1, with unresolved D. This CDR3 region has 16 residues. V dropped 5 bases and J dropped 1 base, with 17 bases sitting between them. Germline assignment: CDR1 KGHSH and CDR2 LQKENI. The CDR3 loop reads CASSVKEVRQNTEAFF. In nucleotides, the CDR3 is TGTGCCAGCTCAGTTAAGGAGGTAAGGCAGAACACTGAAGCTTTCTTT.

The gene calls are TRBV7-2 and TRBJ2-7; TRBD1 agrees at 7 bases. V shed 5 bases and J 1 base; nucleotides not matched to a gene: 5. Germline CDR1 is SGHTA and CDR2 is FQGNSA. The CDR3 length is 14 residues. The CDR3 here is CASSIRQGSYEQYF. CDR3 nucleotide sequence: TGTGCCAGCAGCATAAGACAGGGATCCTACGAGCAGTACTTC.

The CDR3 here is CASSLGPGDGNQPQHF. CDR3 DNA: TGCGCCAGCAGCTTGGGTCCAGGGGACGGCAATCAGCCCCAGCATTTT. The chain couples TRBV5-1 to TRBJ1-5, with D possibly TRBD1 on 6 matching bases. The CDR3 loop spans 16 amino acids. V shed 0 bases and J shed 2 bases, with 12 bases lying between them. Per the germline V gene, CDR1 is SGHRS and CDR2 is YFSETQ.

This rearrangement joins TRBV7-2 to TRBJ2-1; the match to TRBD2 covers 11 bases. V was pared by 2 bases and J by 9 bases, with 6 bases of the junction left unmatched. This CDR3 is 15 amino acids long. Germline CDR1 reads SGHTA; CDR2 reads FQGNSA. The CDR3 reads CASSLLAGGRSEQFF. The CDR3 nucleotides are TGTGCCAGCAGCTTACTAGCGGGAGGAAGGTCTGAGCAGTTCTTC.

The CDR3 is CASSLRQGSYEQYF. In DNA form, the CDR3 reads TGCGCCAGCAGCCTTCGCCAGGGGAGCTACGAGCAGTACTTC. The chain carries TRBV5-1 and TRBJ2-7; perhaps TRBD1 as D (6 bases). The germline gives CDR1 SGHRS, CDR2 YFSETQ. V was pared by 4 bases and J by 3 bases, with 14 bases between. The CDR3 has 14 amino acids.

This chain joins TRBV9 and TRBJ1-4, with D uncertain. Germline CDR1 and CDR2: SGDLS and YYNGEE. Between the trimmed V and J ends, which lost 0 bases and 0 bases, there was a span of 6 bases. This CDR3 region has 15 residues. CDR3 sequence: CASSVGGTTNEKLFF. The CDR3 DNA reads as TGTGCCAGCAGCGTAGGCGGGACAACTAATGAAAAACTGTTTTTT.

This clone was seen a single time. The CDR3 region is CASSPSGLGDGYTF. The DNA for the CDR3 is TGTGCCAGCAGCCCTAGCGGGCTCGGGGATGGCTACACCTTC. The chain links TRBV7-6 to TRBJ1-2; no clear D gene. The CDR3 spans 14 residues. Looked up from germline, CDR1 is SGHVS and CDR2 is FNYEAQ. Deletions cut 5 bases from V and 6 bases from J, with 16 bases between. Variable domain in full (rest from reference TRBV7-6 and TRBJ1-2): GAGVSQSPRYKVTKRGQDVALRCDPISGHVSLYWYRQALGQGPEFLTYFNYEAQQDKSGLPNDRFSAERPEGSISTLTIQRTEQRDSAMYRCASSPSGLGDGYTFGSGTRLTVV.

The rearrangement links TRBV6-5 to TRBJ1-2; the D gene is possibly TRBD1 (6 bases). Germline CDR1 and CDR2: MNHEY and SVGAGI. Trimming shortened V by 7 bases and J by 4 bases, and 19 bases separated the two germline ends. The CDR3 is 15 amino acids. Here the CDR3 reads CASTPFIQGSYGYTF. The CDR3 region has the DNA TGTGCCAGCACCCCCTTCATTCAGGGGAGCTATGGCTACACCTTC.

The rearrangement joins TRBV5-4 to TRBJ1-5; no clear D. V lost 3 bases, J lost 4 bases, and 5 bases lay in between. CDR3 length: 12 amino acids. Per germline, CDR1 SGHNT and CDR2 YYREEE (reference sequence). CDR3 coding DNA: TGTGCCAGCAGCTCCCCAAATCAGCCCCAGCATTTT. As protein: CASSSPNQPQHF.

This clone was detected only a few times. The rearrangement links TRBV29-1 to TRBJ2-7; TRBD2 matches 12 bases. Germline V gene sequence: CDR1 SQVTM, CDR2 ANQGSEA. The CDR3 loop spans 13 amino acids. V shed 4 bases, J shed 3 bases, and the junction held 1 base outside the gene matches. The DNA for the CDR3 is TGCAGCGTTGGGACTAGCGGGAACTACGAGCAGTACTTC. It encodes CSVGTSGNYEQYF.

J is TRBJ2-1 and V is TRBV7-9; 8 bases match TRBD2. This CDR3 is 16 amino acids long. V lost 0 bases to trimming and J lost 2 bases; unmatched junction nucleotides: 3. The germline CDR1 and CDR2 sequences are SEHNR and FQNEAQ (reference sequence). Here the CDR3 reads CASSLANGRAYNEQFF. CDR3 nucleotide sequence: TGTGCCAGCAGCTTAGCTAACGGGAGGGCCTACAATGAGCAGTTCTTC.

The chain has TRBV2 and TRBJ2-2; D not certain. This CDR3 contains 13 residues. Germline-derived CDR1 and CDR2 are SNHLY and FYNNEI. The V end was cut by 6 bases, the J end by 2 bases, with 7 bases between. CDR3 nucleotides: TGTGCCAGCAGGACTCTTAACACCGGGGAGCTGTTTTTT. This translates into CASRTLNTGELFF.

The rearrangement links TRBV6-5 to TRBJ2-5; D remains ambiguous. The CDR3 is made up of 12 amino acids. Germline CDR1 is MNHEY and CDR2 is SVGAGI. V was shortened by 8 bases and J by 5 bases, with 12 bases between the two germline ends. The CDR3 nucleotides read TGTGCCAGCGGGCTCAGGTCGGAGACCCAGTACTTC. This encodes CASGLRSETQYF.

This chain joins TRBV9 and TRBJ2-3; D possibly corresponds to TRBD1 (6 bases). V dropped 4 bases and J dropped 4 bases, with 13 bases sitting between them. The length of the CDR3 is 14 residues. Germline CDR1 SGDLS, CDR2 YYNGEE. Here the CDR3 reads CASSSGEFSDTQYF. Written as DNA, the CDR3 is TGTGCCAGCAGCTCAGGGGAGTTTTCAGATACGCAGTATTTT.

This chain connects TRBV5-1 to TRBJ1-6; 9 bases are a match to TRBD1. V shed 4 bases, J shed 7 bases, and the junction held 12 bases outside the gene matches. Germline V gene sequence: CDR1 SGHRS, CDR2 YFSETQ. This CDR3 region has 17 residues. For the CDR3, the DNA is TGCGCCAGCAGCGGAGATGCCGGGACAGGGCGGAATTCACCCCTCCACTTT. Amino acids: CASSGDAGTGRNSPLHF.

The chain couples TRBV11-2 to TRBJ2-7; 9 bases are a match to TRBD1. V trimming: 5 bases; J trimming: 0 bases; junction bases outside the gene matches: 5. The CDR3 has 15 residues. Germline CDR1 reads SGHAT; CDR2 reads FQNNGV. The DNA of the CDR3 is TGTGCCAGCAGCCCCCGGGACAGGGCCTCCTACGAGCAGTACTTC. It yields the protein CASSPRDRASYEQYF.

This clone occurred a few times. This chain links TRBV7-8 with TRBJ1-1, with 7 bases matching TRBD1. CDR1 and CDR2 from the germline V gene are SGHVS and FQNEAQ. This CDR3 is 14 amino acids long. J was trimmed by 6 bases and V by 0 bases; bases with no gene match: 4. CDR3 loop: CASSLAGGVAEAFF. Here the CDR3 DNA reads TGTGCCAGCAGCTTAGCAGGGGGCGTCGCTGAAGCTTTCTTT.

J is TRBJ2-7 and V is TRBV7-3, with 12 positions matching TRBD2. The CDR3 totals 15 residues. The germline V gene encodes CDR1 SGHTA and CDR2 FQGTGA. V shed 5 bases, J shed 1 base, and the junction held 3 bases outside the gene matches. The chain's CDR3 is CASSILAGGSYEQYF. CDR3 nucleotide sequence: TGTGCCAGCAGCATCCTAGCGGGAGGGTCCTACGAGCAGTACTTC.

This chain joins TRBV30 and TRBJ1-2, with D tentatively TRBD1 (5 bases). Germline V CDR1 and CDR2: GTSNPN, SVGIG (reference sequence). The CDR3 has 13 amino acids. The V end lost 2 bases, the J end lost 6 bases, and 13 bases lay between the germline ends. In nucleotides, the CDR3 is TGTGCCTGGAGTTTCCTAGGGACTGATGGCTACACCTTC. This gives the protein CAWSFLGTDGYTF.

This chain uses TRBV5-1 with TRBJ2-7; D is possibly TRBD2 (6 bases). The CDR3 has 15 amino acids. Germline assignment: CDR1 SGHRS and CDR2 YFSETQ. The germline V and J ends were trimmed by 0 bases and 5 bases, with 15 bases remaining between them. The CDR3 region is CASSLELAQFNEQYF. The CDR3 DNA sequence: TGCGCCAGCAGCTTGGAGCTAGCGCAGTTTAACGAGCAGTACTTC.